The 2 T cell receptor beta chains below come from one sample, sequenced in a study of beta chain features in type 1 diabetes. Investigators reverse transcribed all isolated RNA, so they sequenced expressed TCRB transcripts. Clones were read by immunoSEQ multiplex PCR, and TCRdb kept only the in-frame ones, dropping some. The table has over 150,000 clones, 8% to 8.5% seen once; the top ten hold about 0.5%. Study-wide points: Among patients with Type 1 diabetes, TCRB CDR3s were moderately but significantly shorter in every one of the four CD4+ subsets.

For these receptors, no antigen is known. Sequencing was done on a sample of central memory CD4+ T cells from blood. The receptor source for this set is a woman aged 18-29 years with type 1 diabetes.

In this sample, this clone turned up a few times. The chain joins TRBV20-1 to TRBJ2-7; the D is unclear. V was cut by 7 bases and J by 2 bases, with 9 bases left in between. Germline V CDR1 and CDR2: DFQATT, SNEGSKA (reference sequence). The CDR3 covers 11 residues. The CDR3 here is CSGARPYEQYF. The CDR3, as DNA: TGCAGTGGGGCCAGGCCCTACGAGCAGTACTTC.

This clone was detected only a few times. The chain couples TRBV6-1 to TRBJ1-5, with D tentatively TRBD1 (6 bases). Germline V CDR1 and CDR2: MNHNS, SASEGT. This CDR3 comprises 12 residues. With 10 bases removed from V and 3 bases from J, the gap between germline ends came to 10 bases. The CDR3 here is CAIRGDNQPQHF. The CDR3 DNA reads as TGTGCCATCAGGGGCGACAATCAGCCCCAGCATTTT.